Below, 25 T cell receptor beta chains from the same sample are listed, as sequenced in a study of blood T cell repertoires in COVID-19 (dated by TCRdb to the early 2020s). The library was produced with the immunoSEQ multiplex PCR assay. The table comes from immuneACCESS by way of TCRdb, which keeps in-frame sequences with V and J called. Part of the clones is missing from these tables; in studies checked, under half for an unresolved V gene and the rest for unknown reasons. Within this sample are just over 250,000 clones, with more than 75% of them counted one time only. Together, the top ten hold less than 3% of the sample. The sample taken for sequencing was peripheral blood. These receptors came from a woman aged 50 to 60 with acute or convalescent COVID-19.

This clone was found once. The chain combines TRBV5-4 with TRBJ2-1; TRBD2 matches 7 bases. Germline loops: CDR1 SGHNT, CDR2 YYREEE (reference sequence). The V segment lost 4 bases and the J segment 3 bases; nucleotides outside the gene matches: 10. This CDR3 contains 16 residues. CDR3 DNA sequence: TGTGCCAGCAGCATACCCTCTAGCGGTTACTACAATGAGCAGTTCTTC. This gives the protein CASSIPSSGYYNEQFF.

The V call is TRBV28, the J call TRBJ2-6, with TRBD1 matching over 8 bases. CDR3 size: 16 residues. Per germline, CDR1 MDHEN and CDR2 SYDVKM. V shed 2 bases and J 2 bases; nucleotides not matched to a gene: 2. The CDR3 spells CASSLTGGAGANVLTF. DNA of the CDR3: TGTGCCAGCAGTTTAACAGGGGGTGCTGGGGCCAACGTCCTGACTTTC.

This sequence joins TRBV30 and TRBJ1-3; no definite D call. Trimming removed 2 bases at V and 0 bases at J, with 8 bases between. The CDR3 extends over 14 amino acids. CDR1 GTSNPN and CDR2 SVGIG come from the germline V gene (reference sequence). CDR3 coding DNA: TGTGCCTGGAGTCCCGCTAGCTCTGGAAACACCATATATTTT. Its translation is CAWSPASSGNTIYF.

The rearrangement uses TRBV5-1 and TRBJ1-5; D is ambiguous. There are 15 residues in the CDR3. Germline CDR1 and CDR2: SGHRS and YFSETQ. Trimming cost V 4 bases and J 1 base, with 12 bases left between them. The CDR3 coding sequence is TGCGCCAGCAGCCGGAGCGGGGTCAGCAATCAGCCCCAGCATTTT. Protein sequence: CASSRSGVSNQPQHF.

This clone was seen a single time. The chain is built from TRBV7-2 and TRBJ1-1; tentative D call: TRBD1 (5 bases). With 2 bases removed from V and 5 bases from J, the gap between germline ends came to 9 bases. This CDR3 contains 13 residues. Germline loops: CDR1 SGHTA, CDR2 FQGNSA. The CDR3 is CASSLWGGTEAFF. The CDR3 nucleotides read TGTGCCAGCAGCTTATGGGGGGGGACTGAAGCTTTCTTT.

V is TRBV5-1 and J is TRBJ2-2; 7 nucleotides agree with TRBD1. The J segment lost 1 base and the V segment lost 3 bases, leaving 3 bases of the junction unmatched. CDR1 and CDR2 from the germline V gene are SGHRS and YFSETQ. This CDR3 is built from 15 residues. The CDR3 DNA is TGCGCCAGCAGCTCGGCAGGGGGGAACACCGGGGAGCTGTTTTTT. Its protein is CASSSAGGNTGELFF.

The J gene is TRBJ2-7, the V gene TRBV7-8; D might be TRBD2 (5 bases). The CDR3 runs 13 residues. Per the germline V gene, CDR1 is SGHVS and CDR2 is FQNEAQ. V shed 0 bases and J shed 5 bases, with 8 bases lying between them. DNA for the CDR3: TGTGCCAGCAGCTTAGCGCGAGGGAACGAGCAGTACTTC. It specifies CASSLARGNEQYF.

The rearrangement joins TRBV21-1 to TRBJ2-4; TRBD1, the D gene given by the table, was not confirmed from the DNA. TRBV21-1 is a pseudogene segment. The CDR3 has 13 amino acids. The CDR3 reads CASSIRGLDIQYF. CDR3 in DNA: TGTGCCAGCAGCATCAGGGGTTTAGACATTCAGTACTTC.

This clone was detected only a few times. This chain connects TRBV7-2 to TRBJ1-5, with no clear D. The CDR3 extends over 13 amino acids. Germline CDR1 is SGHTA and CDR2 is FQGNSA. V was shortened by 5 bases and J by 6 bases, with 11 bases between the two germline ends. The CDR3 sequence is CASSTLIRQPQHF. CDR3 sequence (DNA): TGTGCCAGCAGCACCCTAATCCGTCAGCCCCAGCATTTT.

This clone was recorded only once. The J gene is TRBJ1-3, the V gene TRBV7-9; a possible D gene is TRBD1 (5 bases). V was shortened by 6 bases and J by 0 bases, with 15 bases between the two germline ends. This CDR3 contains 16 residues. The V gene's germline CDR1 is SEHNR and CDR2 FQNEAQ (reference sequence). The CDR3 sequence is CASSRTGELSGNTIYF. The CDR3, as DNA: TGTGCCAGCAGTAGGACGGGGGAACTCTCTGGAAACACCATATATTTT.

The chain combines TRBV10-3 with TRBJ1-1; 7 positions agree with TRBD1. This CDR3 has 14 residues. Trimming cost V 2 bases and J 1 base; bases outside gene matches: 1. From germline, CDR1 is ENHRY and CDR2 SYGVKD. The chain's CDR3 is CAISERTGNTEAFF. In DNA form, the CDR3 reads TGTGCCATCAGTGAGCGGACAGGGAACACTGAAGCTTTCTTT.

The V call is TRBV28, the J call TRBJ2-3; 10 bases are shared with TRBD2. Germline assignment: CDR1 MDHEN and CDR2 SYDVKM. The V gene end was trimmed by 6 bases and the J gene end by 2 bases; junction bases not matched to a gene: 8. The CDR3 covers 16 residues. The CDR3 bases are TGTGCCAGCAGAATACTCGGACTAGCGGACACAGATACGCAGTATTTT. Residues: CASRILGLADTDTQYF.

V and J are TRBV5-1 and TRBJ1-6; 10 bases are shared with TRBD1. From germline, CDR1 is SGHRS and CDR2 YFSETQ. CDR3 length equals 21 residues. Trimming removed 0 bases from V and 0 bases from J; junction bases left unmatched: 12. The CDR3 DNA follows: TGCGCCAGCAGCTTGGTGTTCAGGGGACAGGGGACCTACTCCTATAATTCACCCCTCCACTTT. Amino acid sequence: CASSLVFRGQGTYSYNSPLHF. Complete variable domain (other parts from reference TRBV5-1 and TRBJ1-6): KAGVTQTPRYLIKTRGQQVTLSCSPISGHRSVSWYQQTPGQGLQFLFEYFSETQRNKGNFPGRFSGRQFSNSRSEMNVSTLELGDSALYLCASSLVFRGQGTYSYNSPLHFGNGTRLTVT.

The chain carries TRBV28 and TRBJ1-6; D not certain. The CDR3 length is 16 residues. Trimming cost V 8 bases and J 8 bases, with 22 bases left between them. Germline values: CDR1 MDHEN, CDR2 SYDVKM. The CDR3 DNA follows: TGTGCCAGCTCGTACCCAGGCTTGGGCCCCTATTCACCCCTCCACTTT. Its translation: CASSYPGLGPYSPLHF.

V gene TRBV18 combines with J gene TRBJ2-7, with D perhaps matching TRBD2 (6 bases). CDR1 and CDR2 (germline): KGHSH, LQKENI. The CDR3 has 15 residues. Between the trimmed V and J ends, which lost 3 bases and 3 bases, there was a span of 15 bases. CDR3 nucleotides: TGTGCCAGCTCACCGCCTGGGGGGAGAAGCTACGAGCAGTACTTC. Its translation: CASSPPGGRSYEQYF.

J is TRBJ2-3 and V is TRBV19; 9 bases map to TRBD1. Germline V gives CDR1 LNHDA, CDR2 SQIVND (reference sequence). This CDR3 is built from 14 residues. With 5 bases clipped from V and 3 bases from J, the junction kept 3 bases outside the gene matches. In nucleotides, the CDR3 is TGTGCCAGTAGTTGGGACAGGGTAACAGATACGCAGTATTTT. Amino acid sequence: CASSWDRVTDTQYF.

This chain connects TRBV7-8 to TRBJ1-5, with D tentatively TRBD1 (5 bases). CDR1 is SGHVS and CDR2 is FQNEAQ in the germline V gene. V dropped 5 bases and J dropped 4 bases, with 21 bases sitting between them. The CDR3 runs to 17 residues. This chain's CDR3 is CASSEAQGPTINQPQHF. CDR3 coding DNA: TGTGCCAGCAGCGAGGCCCAGGGTCCCACTATTAATCAGCCCCAGCATTTT.

The V gene is TRBV6-4, the J gene TRBJ1-2; no definite D call. Germline assignment: CDR1 MRHNA and CDR2 SNTAGT. The CDR3 is made up of 12 amino acids. Trimming cost V 1 base and J 8 bases, with 8 bases left between them. The CDR3 is CASSDYLGGYTF. The CDR3 nucleotides read TGTGCCAGCAGTGACTATCTGGGCGGCTACACCTTC.

J is TRBJ2-7 and V is TRBV7-2; D is undetermined. The V gene lost 8 bases and the J gene lost 1 base, with 18 bases spanning the gap. Germline-derived CDR1 and CDR2 are SGHTA and FQGNSA. The CDR3 contains 15 residues. The CDR3 DNA reads as TGTGCCAGCTTACCCCATACATTATCTTCCTACGAGCAGTACTTC. Amino acids: CASLPHTLSSYEQYF. The full variable domain, its missing parts supplied by reference TRBV7-2 and TRBJ2-7, is GAGVSQSPSNKVTEKGKDVELRCDPISGHTALYWYRQSLGQGLEFLIYFQGNSAPDKSGLPSDRFSAERTGGSVSTLTIQRTQQEDSAVYLCASLPHTLSSYEQYFGPGTRLTVT.

The chain uses TRBV7-9 and TRBJ1-5; TRBD1 might be the D (5 bases). Per the germline V gene, CDR1 is SEHNR and CDR2 is FQNEAQ (reference sequence). Trimming took 3 bases from V and 6 from J, leaving 12 bases between them. This CDR3 spans 14 amino acids. The CDR3 is CASSFSQGPQPQHF. CDR3 sequence (DNA): TGTGCCAGCAGCTTTAGCCAGGGCCCTCAGCCCCAGCATTTT.

DNA for the CDR3: TGTGCCAGCAGCTTGGCCATCCAAGAGACCCAGTACTTC. Translated, it gives CASSLAIQETQYF. The chain joins TRBV5-6 to TRBJ2-5, with D hard to call. This CDR3 is built from 13 residues. The ends were cut back, 0 bases at V and 1 base at J, with 4 bases in the middle. Germline V gene data show CDR1 as SGHDT and CDR2 as YYEEEE.

The gene calls are TRBV5-8 and TRBJ1-6; 9 bases map to TRBD1. V was clipped by 1 base and J by 3 bases; unmatched bases: 11. The germline CDR1 and CDR2 sequences are SGHTS and YDEGEE. The CDR3 loop spans 19 amino acids. CDR3 sequence (DNA): TGTGCCAGCAGCTTGCAAAACCCGGGACAGGGTTACTATAATTCACCCCTCCACTTT. Its translation: CASSLQNPGQGYYNSPLHF.

V usage is TRBV29-1 and J usage is TRBJ1-2; maybe TRBD1 (6 bases). Germline V lookup: CDR1 SQVTM, CDR2 ANQGSEA. The CDR3 runs 14 residues. Trimming pared 6 bases from V and 3 bases from J, leaving 17 bases between. CDR3 loop: CSVNSGHPHYGYTF. The DNA for the CDR3 is TGCAGCGTAAACTCGGGACACCCCCACTATGGCTACACCTTC.

The chain has TRBV7-3 and TRBJ2-7; 7 positions agree with TRBD1. The CDR3 loop spans 15 amino acids. Germline V gene data show CDR1 as SGHTA and CDR2 as FQGTGA. After removal of 5 bases from V and 2 bases from J, the junction contained 9 bases not matched to a gene. CDR3 nucleotide sequence: TGTGCCAGCAGCGTTAATCCCGGGACAGCCTACGAGCAGTACTTC. Amino acid sequence: CASSVNPGTAYEQYF.

This clone showed up just once. The J gene is TRBJ2-6, the V gene TRBV19; TRBD1 agrees at 7 bases. With V trimmed by 11 bases and J by 4 bases, 8 bases remained unmatched. The CDR3 length is 14 residues. CDR1 LNHDA and CDR2 SQIVND come from the germline V gene (reference sequence). This CDR3 is CASETGPGANVLTF. In nucleotides, the CDR3 is TGTGCCTCAGAGACAGGGCCCGGGGCCAACGTCCTGACTTTC.